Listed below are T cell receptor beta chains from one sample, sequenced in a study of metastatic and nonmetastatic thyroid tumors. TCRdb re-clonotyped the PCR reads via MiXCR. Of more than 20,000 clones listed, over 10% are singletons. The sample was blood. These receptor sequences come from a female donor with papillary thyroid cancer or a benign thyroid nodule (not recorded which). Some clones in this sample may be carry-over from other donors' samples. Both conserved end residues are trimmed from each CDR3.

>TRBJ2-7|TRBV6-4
ASSFRQGAREQY
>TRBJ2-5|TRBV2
DRSDDREGQETQY
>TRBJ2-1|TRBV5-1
ASSAGTGNEQF
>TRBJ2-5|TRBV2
ASMLQGRETQY
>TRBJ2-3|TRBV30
AWSVPRRGTDTQY
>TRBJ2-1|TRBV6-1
ASRQGLFANEQF
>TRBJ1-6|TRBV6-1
ASSTPGLSPLH
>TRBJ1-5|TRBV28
ASSSVGRGRQPQH
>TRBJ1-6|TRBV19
ASSLTGDRSPLH
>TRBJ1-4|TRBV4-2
ASSQGDRGGGEKLF
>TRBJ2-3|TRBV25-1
ASSATGADTQY
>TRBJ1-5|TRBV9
ASSPRPNQPQH
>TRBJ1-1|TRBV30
AWSPRQDHTEAF
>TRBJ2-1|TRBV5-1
ASKPAAGSRDEHF
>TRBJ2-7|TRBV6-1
ASSIEGQGPYEQY
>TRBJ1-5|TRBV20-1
SASPRLDGGEAQH
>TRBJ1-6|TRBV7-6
ASTVPIGRDSPLH
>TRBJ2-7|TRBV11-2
ASSLEALRERANEQY
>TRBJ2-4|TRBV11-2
ASSLNSGRVAKNIQY
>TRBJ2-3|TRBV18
ASSPPVRTATDTQY
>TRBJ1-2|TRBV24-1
ATSWAGGGYT
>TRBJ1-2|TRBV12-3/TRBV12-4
ASSLAGGTGRGYGYT
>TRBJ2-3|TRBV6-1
ASRTVAGGTDTQY
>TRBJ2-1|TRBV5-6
ASSRDRVVAGFYNEQF
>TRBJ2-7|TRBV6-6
ASSYREGIEQY
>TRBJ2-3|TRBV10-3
VISGGGNLADTQY
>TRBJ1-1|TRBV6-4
ASSDTGGTEAF
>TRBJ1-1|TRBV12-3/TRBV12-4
ASTLRAPPEAF
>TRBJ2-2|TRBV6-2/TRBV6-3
ASRQQGATGELF
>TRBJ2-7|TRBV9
ASSVDIFSYEQY
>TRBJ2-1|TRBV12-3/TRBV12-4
ASSLSQLYNEQF
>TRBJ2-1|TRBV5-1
ASSLREGREQF
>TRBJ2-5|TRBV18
ASSPGAETQETQY
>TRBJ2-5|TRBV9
ASSVVGEETQY
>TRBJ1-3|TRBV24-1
ATSDGDPSGNTIY
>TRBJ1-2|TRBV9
ASSPDREVRGYT
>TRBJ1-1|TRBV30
AWRGGQTNTEAF
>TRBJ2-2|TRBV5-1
ASSLAENTGELF
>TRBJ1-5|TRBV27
ASSPQGAGQPQH
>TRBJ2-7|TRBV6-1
ASSGKKAQAYEQY
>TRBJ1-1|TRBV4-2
ASSNPGGTPEAF
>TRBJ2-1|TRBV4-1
ASSQVPPTFSLAGGPKYEQF
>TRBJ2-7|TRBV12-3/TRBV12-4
ASRKGLDYEQY
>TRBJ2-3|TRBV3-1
ASSYDQGAQY
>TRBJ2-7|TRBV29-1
SVASAGYEQY
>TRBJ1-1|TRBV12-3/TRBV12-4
ASSSQLANTEAF
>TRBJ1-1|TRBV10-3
AISGHRAMNTEAF
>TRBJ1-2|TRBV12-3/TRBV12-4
ASSFSGEDGYT
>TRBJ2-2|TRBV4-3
ASRGGQDTGELF
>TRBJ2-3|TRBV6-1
ASSPQSDTQY
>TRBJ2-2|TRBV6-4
ASKKDGSTGELF